This T cell receptor beta chain was profiled in a study of T-cell reconstitution after alpha-beta-depleted transplantation in children. The study, taken as a whole, reports: Newly produced T cells mostly accounted for T-cell counts and diversity one year post-transplant. From surviving recipient T cells and thymic progenitors came the high day-60 TCRbeta diversity observed in some patients. Approximately two months post-transplant, alpha-beta T cells reportedly originated from several hundred expanded graft clones.

The library targeted TCRbeta and was prepared with unique molecular identifiers. Each CDR3 protein is one row after TCRdb ran MiXCR on the PCR reads. Among tens of thousands of distinct CDR3 sequences listed, about 40% were seen once. Of note for this clonotype: Its antigen remains unknown.

CDR3 length: 17 amino acids. V dropped 0 bases and J dropped 2 bases, with 14 bases sitting between them. Germline V gene sequence: CDR1 SGHDN, CDR2 FVKESK. The sequence came from a male patient younger than 18 who had a stem cell transplant for acute lymphoblastic leukemia, so the T cells may come from the graft donor. The chain couples TRBV14 to TRBJ1-5; D is unclear. The starting material was PBMCs, mostly from graft donor cells, obtained 360 days after TCRalphabeta/CD19-depleted stem cell transplant. For the CDR3, the DNA is TGTGCCAGCAGCCAAGAAAGGGATTGGGGTGGCAATCAGCCCCAGCATTTT. Protein product: CASSQERDWGGNQPQHF. Based on the CDR3 plus reference TRBV14 and TRBJ1-5, the full variable domain is EAGVTQFPSHSVIEKGQTVTLRCDPISGHDNLYWYRRVMGKEIKFLLHFVKESKQDESGMPNNRFLAERTGGTYSTLKVQPAELEDSGVYFCASSQERDWGGNQPQHFGDGTRLSIL.